One T cell receptor (beta chain) is described in this entry. Its specificity is not known. Ophthalmopathy in the patients scored at least 3 on Clinical Activity Score and at least 4 on NOSPECS grade, lasting under 3 months. Not enrolled were patients with uncontrolled infection, other autoimmune disease, pregnancy or lactation. Under 12 ml fresh peripheral blood yielded the PBMCs. This entry is derived from a study of T cells in Graves' hyperthyroidism and ophthalmopathy. Study-level results: Stable hyperthyroidism was separated from ophthalmopathy by a model based on 13 V-J features.

TCR beta CDR3 regions were amplified from RNA. The HTBI primer set drove a first-round RT-PCR of the TCR CDR3. In TCRdb, the multiplex PCR reads were re-called with MiXCR into one record per CDR3 protein. Of approximately 400,000 distinct CDR3 sequences listed, approximately 17% are singletons. The V and J ends lost 0 bases and 3 bases respectively, with 13 bases between them. The CDR3 totals 15 residues. Germline values: CDR1 SQVTM, CDR2 ANQGSEA. The TCR originated in a young man with Graves' ophthalmopathy. Source material: blood. The chain couples TRBV29-1 to TRBJ2-3, with D possibly being TRBD1 (5 bases). The CDR3 is CSVEEQAGWTDTQYF. The CDR3 coding sequence is TGCAGCGTTGAAGAGCAGGCAGGGTGGACAGATACGCAGTATTTT.